This T cell receptor (beta chain) was observed in a study of T cell changes during pregnancy in multiple sclerosis. With V trimmed by 4 bases and J by 3 bases, 8 bases remained unmatched. The CDR3 runs 16 residues. CDR1 SGHAT and CDR2 FQNNGV come from the germline V gene. Some clones are missing from TCRdb's copy, which holds only in-frame ones; the method was immunoSEQ multiplex PCR. The sample carries approximately 26,000 clones, nearly 90% recorded once. Source: CD4+ T cells from peripheral blood mononuclear cells, taken in the second trimester of pregnancy. This sequence originates from a female donor with multiple sclerosis, enrolled in a pregnancy study. The V and J genes are TRBV11-2 and TRBJ1-2, with TRBD1 matching over 10 bases. CDR3 region: CASSSDRGRWYYGYTF. CDR3 sequence (DNA): TGTGCCAGCAGCTCCGACAGGGGGCGCTGGTACTATGGCTACACCTTC.